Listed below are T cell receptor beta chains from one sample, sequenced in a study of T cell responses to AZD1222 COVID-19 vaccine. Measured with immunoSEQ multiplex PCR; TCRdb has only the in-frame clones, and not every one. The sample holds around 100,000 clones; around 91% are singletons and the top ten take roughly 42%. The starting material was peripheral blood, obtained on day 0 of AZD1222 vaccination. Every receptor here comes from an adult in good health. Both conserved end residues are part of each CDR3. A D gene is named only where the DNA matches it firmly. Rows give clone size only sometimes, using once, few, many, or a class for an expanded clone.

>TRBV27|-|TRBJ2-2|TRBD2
TGTGCCAGCAGTCTCCCCCCCCCGGGACTAGGCGGGAACGGGGAGCTGTTTTTT
CASSLPPPGLGGNGELFF
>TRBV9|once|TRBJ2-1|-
TGTGCCAGCAGCGTAGCTCTCCTTAGGGCGTCTGAGCAGTTCTTC
CASSVALLRASEQFF
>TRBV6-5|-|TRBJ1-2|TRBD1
TGTGCCAGCAGTCCGGACAGGGGGCAAGGCGGCTACACCTTC
CASSPDRGQGGYTF
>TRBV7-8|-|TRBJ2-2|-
TGTGCCAGCAGCTTACTTGGGGGCAACACCGGGGAGCTGTTTTTT
CASSLLGGNTGELFF
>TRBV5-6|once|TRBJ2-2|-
TGTGCCAGCAGCTCGGGCGTTGACGGGGAGCTGTTTTTT
CASSSGVDGELFF
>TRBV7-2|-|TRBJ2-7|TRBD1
TGTGCCAGCAGCCTGACAGGGGGAGGGTACGAGCAGTACTTC
CASSLTGGGYEQYF
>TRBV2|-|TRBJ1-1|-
TGTGCCAGCAGTGGCTACAGGGTGGGCACTGAAGCTTTCTTT
CASSGYRVGTEAFF
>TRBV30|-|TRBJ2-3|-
TGTGCCTGGAGTTCTCAGCGGGATACGCAGTATTTT
CAWSSQRDTQYF
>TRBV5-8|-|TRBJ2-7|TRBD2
TGTGCCAGCAGCTTCCCGGGACTAGGTCTGCCCGGGGGTTACGAGCAGTACTTC
CASSFPGLGLPGGYEQYF
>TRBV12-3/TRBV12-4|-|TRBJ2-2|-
TGTGCCAGCAGTGAGTTCGGGGAGCTGTTTTTT
CASSEFGELFF
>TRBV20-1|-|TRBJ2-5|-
TGCAGTGCTAGATCCGGGGAGACCCAGTACTTC
CSARSGETQYF
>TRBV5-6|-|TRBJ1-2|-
TGTGCCAGCAGCGCCCGGTGGGGCGTCTATGGCTACACCTTC
CASSARWGVYGYTF
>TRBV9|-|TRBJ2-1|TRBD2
TGTGCCAGCAGCGTAGTAGCGGGAGGTTACAATGAGCAGTTCTTC
CASSVVAGGYNEQFF
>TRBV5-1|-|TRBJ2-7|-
TGCGCCAGCAGCTTGGAATATTGGGCGGAGCAGTACTTC
CASSLEYWAEQYF
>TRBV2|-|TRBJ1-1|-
TGTGCCAGCAGTGAAGTTAACGCCCTGAACACTGAAGCTTTCTTT
CASSEVNALNTEAFF
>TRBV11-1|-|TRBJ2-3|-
TGTGCCAGCAGCAATTTCGATACGCAGTATTTT
CASSNFDTQYF
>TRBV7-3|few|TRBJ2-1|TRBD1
TGTGCCAGCAGCCCACAGACAGGGCCGGTCGATGAGCAGTTCTTC
CASSPQTGPVDEQFF
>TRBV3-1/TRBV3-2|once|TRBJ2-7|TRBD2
TGTGCCAGCAGCCACAGCGGGAGAGGATCCTACGAGCAGTACTTC
CASSHSGRGSYEQYF
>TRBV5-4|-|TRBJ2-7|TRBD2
TGTGCCAGCAGCCTGGGGGAAGGGACTACCATATCTCGGTTAGGGGAGCAGTACTTC
CASSLGEGTTISRLGEQYF
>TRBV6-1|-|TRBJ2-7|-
TGTGCCAGCAGTGAAGCTTCGAGGGGCCCCTACGAGCAGTACTTC
CASSEASRGPYEQYF
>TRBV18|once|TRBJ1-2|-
TGTGCCAGCTCACCACCTAATAGCATCACAGCGGGGGCCTATGGCTACACCTTC
CASSPPNSITAGAYGYTF
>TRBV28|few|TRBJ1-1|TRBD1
TGTGCCAGCAGTCAAAGGACAGGAGGACTGAGGGCTTTCTTT
CASSQRTGGLRAFF
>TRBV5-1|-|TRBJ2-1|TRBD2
TGCGCCAGCAGCTTACTAGCGGTTAGCGATGAGCAGTTCTTC
CASSLLAVSDEQFF
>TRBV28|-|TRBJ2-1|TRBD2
TGTGCCAGCAGTTTCGAGTCTGTGACTAGCGGAATTTCCTACAATGAGCAGTTCTTC
CASSFESVTSGISYNEQFF
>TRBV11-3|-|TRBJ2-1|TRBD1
TGTGCCAGCAGCTTCGTCAGGGGGCCCCACAATGAGCAGTTCTTC
CASSFVRGPHNEQFF
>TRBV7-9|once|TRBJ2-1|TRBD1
TGTGCCAGCAGCTTGACGACAGGGGACTACAATGAGCAGTTCTTC
CASSLTTGDYNEQFF
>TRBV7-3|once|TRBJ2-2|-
TGTGCCAGCAGCTGGGGTTCCGGGGAGCTGTTTTTT
CASSWGSGELFF
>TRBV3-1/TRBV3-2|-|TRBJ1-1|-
TGTGCCAGCAGCCAAACCAGGGTGGAGACTGAAGCTTTCTTT
CASSQTRVETEAFF
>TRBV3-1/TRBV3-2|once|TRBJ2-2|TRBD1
TGTGCCAGCAGCCAACATGGGACAGGGGGCTCCGGGGAGCTGTTTTTT
CASSQHGTGGSGELFF
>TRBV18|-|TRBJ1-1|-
TGTGCCAGCTCAGAGGGGAACACTGAAGCTTTCTTT
CASSEGNTEAFF
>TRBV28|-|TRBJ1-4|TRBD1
TGTGCCAGCAGACGGTCAGGGGGCAATAATGAAAAACTGTTTTTT
CASRRSGGNNEKLFF
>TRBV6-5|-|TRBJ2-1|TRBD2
TGTGCCAGCAGTTCCCCTGGACTAGCGGATTACAATGAGCAGTTCTTC
CASSSPGLADYNEQFF
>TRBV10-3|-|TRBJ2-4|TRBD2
TGTGCCATCAGTGCCGGACTAGCGGGGGTAGCCAAAAACATTCAGTACTTC
CAISAGLAGVAKNIQYF
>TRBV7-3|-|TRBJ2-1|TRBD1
TGTGCCAGCAGCTTAATTTCGGACAGGGGTTCGGGCAATGAGCAGTTCTTC
CASSLISDRGSGNEQFF
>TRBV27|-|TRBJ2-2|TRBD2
TGTGCCAGCAGTCCCTTAGCAATAGCGGGAGGAACCGGGGAGCTGTTTTTT
CASSPLAIAGGTGELFF
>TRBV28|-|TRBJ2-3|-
TGTGCCAGCAGTGGACAGTCCACAGATACGCAGTATTTT
CASSGQSTDTQYF
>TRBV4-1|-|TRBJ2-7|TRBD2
TGCGCCAGCAGCCAAATAGCTAGCGGCCCCTACGAGCAGTACTTC
CASSQIASGPYEQYF
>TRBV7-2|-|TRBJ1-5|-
TGTGCCAGCAGCTTACTCCCCCCTTGGCGGAGCAATCAGCCCCAGCATTTT
CASSLLPPWRSNQPQHF
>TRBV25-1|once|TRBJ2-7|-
TGTGCCGGGCAAAGGAACATACCCTACGAGCAGTACTTC
CAGQRNIPYEQYF
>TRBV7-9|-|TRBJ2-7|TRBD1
TGTGCCAGCAGCTCACGGGACAGGTCCTACGAGCAGTACTTC
CASSSRDRSYEQYF
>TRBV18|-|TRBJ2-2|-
TGTGCCAGCTCACCGCGGGGAGGTAACACCGGGGAGCTGTTTTTT
CASSPRGGNTGELFF
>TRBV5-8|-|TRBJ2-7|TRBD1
TGTGCCAGCAGCGCAGGGACAGCGCGCTACGAGCAGTACTTC
CASSAGTARYEQYF
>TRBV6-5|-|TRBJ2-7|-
TGTGCCAGCAGCCTTACAGGGAACGAGCAGTACTTC
CASSLTGNEQYF
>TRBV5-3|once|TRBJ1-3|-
TGTGCCAGAAGCCCCGAGTTCGCGAACACCATATATTTT
CARSPEFANTIYF
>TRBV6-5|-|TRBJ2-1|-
TGTGCCAGCAGTTTCGGGAATGAGCAGTTCTTC
CASSFGNEQFF
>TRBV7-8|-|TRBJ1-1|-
TGTGCCAGCAGCTTAGGGACGGACACTGAAGCTTTCTTT
CASSLGTDTEAFF
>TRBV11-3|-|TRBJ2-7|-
TGTGCCAGCAGCCGTCGGGACAACTACGAGCAGTACTTC
CASSRRDNYEQYF
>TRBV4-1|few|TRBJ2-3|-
TGCGCCAGCAGCCAACTCCCCCTCCAAACGCAGTATTTT
CASSQLPLQTQYF
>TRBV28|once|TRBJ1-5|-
TGTGCCAGCAGTTACGGGTTAATGGGACAGCCCCAGCATTTT
CASSYGLMGQPQHF
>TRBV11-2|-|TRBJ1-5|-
TGTGCCAGCAGTCGAGGGCAGGGAATTTATCAGCCCCAGCATTTT
CASSRGQGIYQPQHF
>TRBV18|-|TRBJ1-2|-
TGTGCCAGCTCACCGGGGCAGGGAAGGGCTAACTATGGCTACACCTTC
CASSPGQGRANYGYTF
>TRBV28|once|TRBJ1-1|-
TGTGCCAGCAGTTCCAGGGGGAACACTGAAGCTTTCTTT
CASSSRGNTEAFF
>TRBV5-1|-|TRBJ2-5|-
TGCGCCAGCAGACTAGAAGGGACCCAGTACTTC
CASRLEGTQYF
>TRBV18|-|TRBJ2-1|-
TGTGCCAGCTCACCACGGACTACTACCCTCAATGAGCAGTTCTTC
CASSPRTTTLNEQFF
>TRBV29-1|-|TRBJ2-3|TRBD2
TGCAGCGTTCTGGATAGCGGGAGCACAGATACGCAGTATTTT
CSVLDSGSTDTQYF
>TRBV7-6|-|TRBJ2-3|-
TGTGCCAGCAGTTATACAGATACGCAGTATTTT
CASSYTDTQYF
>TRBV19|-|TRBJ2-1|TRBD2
TGTGCCAGTAGTATCGATAGCGGGAGGGGCAATGAGCAGTTCTTC
CASSIDSGRGNEQFF
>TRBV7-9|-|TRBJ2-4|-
TGTGCCAGCAGCCTCCGGGTTGAGGACATTCAGTACTTC
CASSLRVEDIQYF
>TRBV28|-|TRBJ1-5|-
TGTGCCAGCAGACCGACAGGAGATAGCAATCAGCCCCAGCATTTT
CASRPTGDSNQPQHF